The entry that follows covers one TCR beta chain sequence. This record comes from a study of blood T cell repertoires in COVID-19. Study-level background: COVID-19 samples collected from the United States, Italy and Spain covered acute and convalescent phases.

The authors' processing: Amplification from reference gene primers served as the basis for estimated nucleated cell counts. The repertoire was sequenced with immunoSEQ multiplex PCR; TCRdb's copy has only in-frame clones and lacks some. The V and J calls and the clone size are those of that table, but D and trimming were determined from the DNA. The top ten clones hold approximately 3% of a sample with about 220,000 clones, 84% of them seen once. Sequences were obtained from peripheral blood. The clonotype comes from a woman aged 25 to 45 who had recovered from COVID-19.

The CDR3: CASSPSLQVDNYGYTF. The CDR3 DNA is TGTGCCAGCTCACCAAGTCTACAGGTGGACAACTATGGCTACACCTTC. This chain links TRBV18 with TRBJ1-2, with a weak D call TRBD1 (5 bases). The V gene's germline CDR1 is KGHSH and CDR2 LQKENI. The CDR3 is 16 amino acids. V was cut by 2 bases and J by 2 bases, with 15 bases left in between.